This T cell receptor (beta chain) was identified in a study of persistence of HIV-infected CD4 T cells. The stimulus was lysate of CMV-infected fibroblasts, about 10 ug/mL. CD4+ T cells upregulating both CD40 ligand and CD69 were sorted as responding cells. Trimming left V 4 bases short and J 7 bases short, with 7 bases between. The CDR3 runs 11 residues. The immunoSEQ assay was version 4, run in survey mode. TCRdb keeps only in-frame clones here, not all; method: immunoSEQ multiplex PCR. This sample has over 15,000 clones, with 65% found just once. This clone was picked up a small number of times. What it recognizes is unknown.

This clonotype was sampled from an adult woman with HIV who was CMV-seropositive. The material sequenced was CD4+ T cells sorted from PBMCs after approximately 20-hour stimulation, taken from a patient who received antiretroviral therapy. The rearrangement links TRBV12-3 or TRBV12-4 to TRBJ1-1; D gene uncertain. The CDR3 coding sequence is TGTGCCAGCAGTTCTAAAAATGAAGCTTTCTTT. Amino acids: CASSSKNEAFF.